The rows below give T cell receptor beta chains drawn from one sample of a study of OX40 agonist ivuxolimab in advanced cancers. Repertoires were generated with immunoSEQ multiplex PCR, while TCRdb's copy carries only in-frame clones and drops some. Here the sample spans 80,000 or so clones, roughly 90% being singletons. The sequencing here drew on CD4+ or CD8+ T cells sorted from blood, taken in a trial of the OX40 agonist ivuxolimab. These receptors originate from an adult with an advanced solid tumor such as melanoma, head and neck, liver or kidney cancer. CDR3s include the opening cysteine and the closing phenylalanine or tryptophan. The D gene is left open where the match is weak. For some rows the clone size is stated as once, few or many, or as a class when expanded; others skip it.

d_call	v_call	j_call	cdr3_length	clone_size	cdr3_nt	cdr3_aa
.	TRBV6-6	TRBJ1-1	11	.	TGTGCCAGCAGTTACCAGGTAGAAGCTTTCTTT	CASSYQVEAFF
.	TRBV21-1	TRBJ2-1	17	.	TGTGCCAGCAGCGGGACTAGCGGGAGTATATCCTACAATGAGCAGTTCTTC	CASSGTSGSISYNEQFF
.	TRBV29-1	TRBJ2-5	15	.	TGCAGCGTTGGACAATCGGGGGGCAGGGGGGAGACCCAGTACTTC	CSVGQSGGRGETQYF
TRBD2	TRBV4-1	TRBJ2-3	18	.	TGCGCCAGCAGCAAAGGGCCCCTAGCGGGGGGAGTGGGAGATACGCAGTATTTT	CASSKGPLAGGVGDTQYF
TRBD1	TRBV2	TRBJ2-2	13	.	TGTGCCAGCAGTTGGGACAGAACCGGGGAGCTGTTTTTT	CASSWDRTGELFF
TRBD2	TRBV6-5	TRBJ2-5	15	.	TGTGCCAGCAGAGACGGTACTAGCGTGGGGGGGACCCAGTACTTC	CASRDGTSVGGTQYF
.	TRBV19	TRBJ1-2	14	.	TGTGCCAGTTCTGAGGTCGTTCGAACGTTGGGCTACACCTTC	CASSEVVRTLGYTF
.	TRBV4-1	TRBJ2-5	14	.	TGCGCCAGCAGCCTCGTTGGCAGGGGAGAGACCCAGTACTTC	CASSLVGRGETQYF
.	TRBV5-1	TRBJ1-1	15	.	TGCGCCAGCGTACCTCTAGGGGGGGCTGACACTGAAGCTTTCTTT	CASVPLGGADTEAFF
.	TRBV5-4	TRBJ2-1	12	.	TGTGCCAGCAGCTTGGACTACAATGAGCAGTTCTTC	CASSLDYNEQFF
.	TRBV5-1	TRBJ1-4	15	medium-sized	TGCGCCAGCAGCTTACAGGGCCCCCCTAATGAAAAACTGTTTTTT	CASSLQGPPNEKLFF
TRBD2	TRBV5-1	TRBJ2-5	14	.	TGCGCCAGCCGCGGGACTAGCGGAAAAGAGACCCAGTACTTC	CASRGTSGKETQYF
.	TRBV18	TRBJ2-2	17	.	TGTGCCAGCTCCCCCATAATCCTCTACGAGAACACCGGGGAGCTGTTTTTT	CASSPIILYENTGELFF
.	TRBV27	TRBJ1-2	13	.	TGTGCCAGCAGTTTACGTGCAGGGGTGGGCTACACCTTC	CASSLRAGVGYTF
.	TRBV11-2	TRBJ1-3	14	few	TGTGCCAGCAGCTTACAGTTATCTGGAAACACCATATATTTT	CASSLQLSGNTIYF
.	TRBV19	TRBJ2-1	17	.	TGTGCCAGTACTCCACGTGGGGGCGGGAGCAGGTACAATGAGCAGTTCTTC	CASTPRGGGSRYNEQFF
.	TRBV25-1	TRBJ2-7	13	.	TGTGCCAGCAGTGATCCAAACTCCTACGAGCAGTACTTC	CASSDPNSYEQYF
.	TRBV18	TRBJ1-4	15	.	TGTGCCAGCTCACCAGGGTTCCCAACTAATGAAAAACTGTTTTTT	CASSPGFPTNEKLFF
.	TRBV9	TRBJ1-2	13	.	TGTGCCAGCAGCTTACAGGGAAACTATGGCTACACCTTC	CASSLQGNYGYTF
TRBD1	TRBV6-5	TRBJ2-1	16	.	TGTGCCAGCAGTTACTCGTCTGGGACAGGGGACAATGAGCAGTTCTTC	CASSYSSGTGDNEQFF
TRBD2	TRBV7-2	TRBJ2-1	15	.	TGTGCCAGCGTGTGGACTAGCGGGGTCGGTAATGAGCAGTTCTTC	CASVWTSGVGNEQFF
.	TRBV19	TRBJ1-1	13	.	TGTGCCAGTAGTAGAGACCGGGAGGCTGAAGCTTTCTTT	CASSRDREAEAFF
.	TRBV6-5	TRBJ2-7	13	.	TGTGCCAGCAGTTCCCACCCTGGGGAGGTGCAGTACTTC	CASSSHPGEVQYF
.	TRBV11-3	TRBJ2-1	14	.	TGTGCCAGCAGCTTAGGGGGATCCCACAATGAGCAGTTCTTC	CASSLGGSHNEQFF
.	TRBV6-1	TRBJ2-5	14	once	TGTGCCAGCAGTGGGCCCTCCTGGGGAGAGACCCAGTACTTC	CASSGPSWGETQYF
.	TRBV6-5	TRBJ1-5	14	.	TGTGCCAGCAGTACAACCAGGGCAACACCGCCCCAGCATTTT	CASSTTRATPPQHF
TRBD1	TRBV28	TRBJ1-5	16	.	TGTGCCAGCAGTTTCGGTCGACAGGGAGGAAATCAGCCCCAGCATTTT	CASSFGRQGGNQPQHF
.	TRBV5-1	TRBJ2-6	13	once	TGCGCCAGCGAGGGGTCTGGGGCCAACGTCCTGACTTTC	CASEGSGANVLTF
.	TRBV7-2	TRBJ2-1	15	.	TGTGCCAGCAGCTTAGGGGGGGCTAGCGGAAATGAGCAGTTCTTC	CASSLGGASGNEQFF
.	TRBV9	TRBJ2-5	14	medium-sized	TGTGCCAGCAGCGTAGGTGGAACCCAAGAGACCCAGTACTTC	CASSVGGTQETQYF
.	TRBV2	TRBJ1-5	14	.	TGTGCCAGCAGTGAACCCCAAAAAGATCAGCCCCAGCATTTT	CASSEPQKDQPQHF
.	TRBV2	TRBJ1-3	16	once	TGTGCCAGCACTTACTTTCAAACTGACTCTGGAAACACCATATATTTT	CASTYFQTDSGNTIYF
TRBD2	TRBV5-1	TRBJ2-5	17	.	TGCGCCAGCAGCCGGGGACTAGCGGGGGTCTATGGGGAGGGCCAGTACTTC	CASSRGLAGVYGEGQYF
.	TRBV10-1	TRBJ1-4	15	.	TGCGCCAGCAGTGAATCCGGGACCGCTCTCGAAAAACTGTTTTTT	CASSESGTALEKLFF